These 2 T cell receptor beta chains share one sample of origin, sequenced in a study of blood T cell repertoires in COVID-19. Sequencing used immunoSEQ multiplex PCR; TCRdb keeps in-frame clones, though not all of them. The table has some 380,000 clones, around 91% seen once; the top ten hold 6.5% to 8%. Sequencing used peripheral blood. The source of these receptors is a man in his late teens or twenties with active or convalescent COVID-19.

This clone has only one observation. V and J are TRBV24-1 and TRBJ1-4, with a weak D call TRBD1 (5 bases). Germline loops: CDR1 KGHDR, CDR2 SFDVKD. CDR3 length: 13 amino acids. The germline V and J ends were trimmed by 9 bases and 10 bases, with 17 bases remaining between them. DNA of the CDR3: TGTGCCACCCAGCGGGGCCAAAGCGGAAAACTGTTTTTT. Translating it yields CATQRGQSGKLFF.

The rearrangement uses TRBV27 and TRBJ1-2; 8 bases line up with TRBD1. Germline lookup yields CDR1 MNHEY and CDR2 SMNVEV (reference sequence). The CDR3 contains 13 residues. J lost 7 bases, V lost 6 bases, and 7 bases had no gene match. The CDR3 loop reads CASRQGQGRGYTF. The CDR3, as DNA: TGTGCCAGCAGACAAGGACAGGGCCGTGGCTACACCTTC.